This passage covers 17 T cell receptor beta chains from one sample sequenced in a study of cytomegalovirus exposure and HLA in healthy donors. Primers included in the PCR were 60 Vbeta and 13 Jbeta primers. Profiling relied on immunoSEQ multiplex PCR, and the TCRdb table lists in-frame clones only, not all of them. This sample yields around 170,000 clones, of which about four fifths are seen a single time; about 0.4% belongs to the top ten. Sequencing used PBMCs. These receptors were collected from a boy under 10 years old in good health and CMV-seronegative.

The chain combines TRBV29-1 with TRBJ2-7, with 11 positions matching TRBD2. V shed 3 bases, J shed 2 bases, and the junction held 9 bases outside the gene matches. Germline CDR1 SQVTM, CDR2 ANQGSEA. The CDR3 spans 16 residues. The CDR3: CSVETSGERSTYEQYF. Written as DNA, the CDR3 is TGCAGCGTTGAGACTAGCGGGGAGCGTTCGACCTACGAGCAGTACTTC.

Worth noting for this clone: The same CDR3 can be traced to other DNA sequences in this sample. The J gene is TRBJ1-2, the V gene TRBV29-1; 7 nucleotides align to TRBD1. Germline-derived CDR1 and CDR2 are SQVTM and ANQGSEA. With 6 bases clipped from V and 1 base from J, the junction kept 14 bases outside the gene matches. The CDR3 runs 16 residues. CDR3 coding DNA: TGCAGCGTCAGAGAAAATGACAGGGCCCTTAACTATGGCTACACCTTC. This codes for CSVRENDRALNYGYTF.

The rearrangement links TRBV5-4 to TRBJ2-1; D possibly corresponds to TRBD2 (7 bases). V was trimmed by 4 bases and J by 4 bases, leaving 18 bases between them. This CDR3 spans 16 amino acids. Per germline, CDR1 SGHNT and CDR2 YYREEE (reference sequence). The CDR3 region is CASSPPWRGTYNEQFF. The DNA of the CDR3 is TGTGCCAGCAGCCCGCCGTGGCGGGGGACATACAATGAGCAGTTCTTC.

The chain uses TRBV5-6 and TRBJ2-2; D is perhaps TRBD1 (6 bases). Germline V gene sequence: CDR1 SGHDT, CDR2 YYEEEE. CDR3 size: 14 residues. Trimming shortened V by 3 bases and J by 7 bases, and 13 bases separated the two germline ends. CDR3 DNA sequence: TGTGCCAGCAGCTCGGTGGGGGCGATCGGGGAGCTGTTTTTT. Its translation is CASSSVGAIGELFF.

The chain recombines TRBV10-3 with TRBJ1-4; D might be TRBD1 (6 bases). The germline V gene encodes CDR1 ENHRY and CDR2 SYGVKD. The CDR3 sequence is 16 residues long. Trimming removed 0 bases from V and 8 bases from J, with 16 bases in between. The CDR3 is CAISESTRQGYEKLFF. CDR3 coding DNA: TGTGCCATCAGTGAGTCGACTCGGCAGGGGTACGAAAAACTGTTTTTT.

This clone was seen more than once but under ten times. CDR3 DNA: TGTGCCAGCAGCGGGACAGGGTCTCAGCCCCAGCATTTT. Its protein is CASSGTGSQPQHF. The chain joins TRBV5-8 to TRBJ1-5; 9 positions match TRBD1. Trimming took 4 bases from V and 6 from J; bases not matched to a gene: 2. The germline V gene encodes CDR1 SGHTS and CDR2 YDEGEE. This CDR3 is built from 13 residues.

The chain links TRBV9 to TRBJ1-1; D remains unclear. Germline assignment: CDR1 SGDLS and CDR2 YYNGEE. This CDR3 contains 14 residues. Trimming shortened V by 0 bases and J by 1 base, and 7 bases separated the two germline ends. CDR3 protein: CASSVGSGNTEAFF. CDR3 coding DNA: TGTGCCAGCAGCGTAGGCTCAGGGAACACTGAAGCTTTCTTT.

This chain uses TRBV5-1 with TRBJ2-2; 7 bases match TRBD1. The V segment lost 3 bases and the J segment 0 bases; nucleotides outside the gene matches: 2. Germline assignment: CDR1 SGHRS and CDR2 YFSETQ. This CDR3 contains 15 residues. The CDR3 is CASSSDRPNTGELFF. The CDR3 coding sequence is TGCGCCAGCAGCTCGGACAGGCCGAACACCGGGGAGCTGTTTTTT.

In its sample, this clone was seen once. The V call is TRBV27, the J call TRBJ1-1; no clear D gene. Germline lookup yields CDR1 MNHEY and CDR2 SMNVEV (reference sequence). The V end lost 6 bases, the J end lost 4 bases, and 12 bases lay between the germline ends. The CDR3 runs 13 residues. The CDR3 nucleotides read TGTGCCAGCAGCCTCGAGCCGGTCACTGAAGCTTTCTTT. Its translation: CASSLEPVTEAFF.

The chain carries TRBV7-9 and TRBJ2-5; 9 nucleotides agree with TRBD1. V shed 5 bases and J 4 bases; nucleotides not matched to a gene: 5. This CDR3 spans 14 amino acids. Germline loops: CDR1 SEHNR, CDR2 FQNEAQ (reference sequence). CDR3 DNA: TGTGCCAGCAGCCCGGACAGGGGACGAGAGACCCAGTACTTC. Protein sequence: CASSPDRGRETQYF.

This clone was counted between two and nine times. The chain has TRBV5-1 and TRBJ2-5, with 12 bases lining up with TRBD1. Germline V CDR1 and CDR2: SGHRS, YFSETQ. This CDR3 has 16 residues. The V gene end was trimmed by 2 bases and the J gene end by 5 bases; junction bases not matched to a gene: 7. The CDR3 reads CASSLGDRGRRETQYF. The CDR3 DNA is TGCGCCAGCAGCTTAGGGGACAGGGGGCGCCGGGAGACCCAGTACTTC.

The genes are TRBV15 and TRBJ2-4, with D possibly matching TRBD1 (5 bases). V was shortened by 0 bases and J by 3 bases, with 9 bases between the two germline ends. The CDR3 loop spans 15 amino acids. Germline V CDR1 and CDR2: LNHNV, YYDKDF (reference sequence). Here the CDR3 reads CATSRDRAGKNIQYF. The CDR3 region has the DNA TGTGCCACCAGCAGAGACAGGGCCGGCAAAAACATTCAGTACTTC.

V gene TRBV4-1 combines with J gene TRBJ2-5; D is uncertain. CDR3 size: 13 residues. Germline CDR1 is MGHRA and CDR2 is YSYEKL. Trimming removed 4 bases from V and 5 bases from J, with 11 bases in between. The chain's CDR3 is CASSPPNEETQYF. In DNA, the CDR3 is TGCGCCAGCAGCCCCCCAAACGAGGAGACCCAGTACTTC.

The J gene is TRBJ1-5, the V gene TRBV11-2, with D hard to call. This CDR3 region has 17 residues. Germline V gene lookup returns CDR1 SGHAT and CDR2 FQNNGV. Trimming removed 1 base from V and 0 bases from J, with 13 bases in between. In nucleotides, the CDR3 is TGTGCCAGCAGCTTAGGTACTTCCCCTTATAGCAATCAGCCCCAGCATTTT. Residues: CASSLGTSPYSNQPQHF.

This chain uses TRBV5-4 with TRBJ2-7; 8 bases map to TRBD2. Unmatched junction bases numbered 6, after V lost 2 bases and J lost 5 bases. This CDR3 is built from 14 residues. In germline, CDR1 is SGHNT, CDR2 YYREEE (reference sequence). The CDR3 loop reads CASSFKLAVDEQYF. CDR3 sequence (DNA): TGTGCCAGCAGCTTTAAACTAGCGGTGGACGAGCAGTACTTC.

J is TRBJ1-5 and V is TRBV27; 11 nucleotides agree with TRBD1. Looked up from germline, CDR1 is MNHEY and CDR2 is SMNVEV (reference sequence). This CDR3 region has 15 residues. The V segment lost 5 bases and the J segment 7 bases; nucleotides outside the gene matches: 7. CDR3 DNA sequence: TGTGCCAGCAGTCAAGGACAGGGGGCGAACCAGCCCCAGCATTTT. Encoded protein: CASSQGQGANQPQHF.

This sequence joins TRBV2 and TRBJ1-4; D is possibly TRBD1 (6 bases). The V gene lost 8 bases and the J gene lost 3 bases, with 16 bases spanning the gap. The CDR3 is 15 residues long. Germline V gene sequence: CDR1 SNHLY, CDR2 FYNNEI. The CDR3 DNA follows: TGTGCCAGCCTCTCTTGGGGGCGGCCTAATGAAAAACTGTTTTTT. The encoded protein is CASLSWGRPNEKLFF. The full variable domain, completed using reference TRBV2 and TRBJ1-4, is EPEVTQTPSHQVTQMGQEVILRCVPISNHLYFYWYRQILGQKVEFLVSFYNNEISEKSEIFDDQFSVERPDGSNFTLKIRSTKLEDSAMYFCASLSWGRPNEKLFFGSGTQLSVL.